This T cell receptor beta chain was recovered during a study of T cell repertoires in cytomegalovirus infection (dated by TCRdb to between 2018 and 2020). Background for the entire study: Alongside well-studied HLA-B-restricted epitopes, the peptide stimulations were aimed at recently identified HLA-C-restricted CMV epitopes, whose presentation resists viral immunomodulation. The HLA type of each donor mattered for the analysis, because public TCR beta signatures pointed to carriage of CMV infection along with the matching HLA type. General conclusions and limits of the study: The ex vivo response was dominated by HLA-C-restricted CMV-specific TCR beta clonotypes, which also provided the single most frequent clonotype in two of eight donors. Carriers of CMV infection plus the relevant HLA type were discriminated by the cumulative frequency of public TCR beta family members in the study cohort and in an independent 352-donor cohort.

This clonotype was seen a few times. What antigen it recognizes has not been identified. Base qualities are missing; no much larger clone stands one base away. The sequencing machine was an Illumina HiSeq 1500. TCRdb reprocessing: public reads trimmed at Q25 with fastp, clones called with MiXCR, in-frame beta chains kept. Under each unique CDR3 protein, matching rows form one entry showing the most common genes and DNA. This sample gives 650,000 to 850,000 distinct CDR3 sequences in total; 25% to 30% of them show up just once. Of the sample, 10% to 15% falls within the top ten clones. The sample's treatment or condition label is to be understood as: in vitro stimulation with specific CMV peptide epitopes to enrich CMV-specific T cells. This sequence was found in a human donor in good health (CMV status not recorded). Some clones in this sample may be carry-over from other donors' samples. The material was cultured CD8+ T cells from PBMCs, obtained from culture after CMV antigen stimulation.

The CDR3 has the sequence CASSIRTLRGGRTEAFF. Here is the DNA: TGTGCCAGTAGTATTCGGACACTTCGCGGGGGCAGGACTGAAGCTTTCTTT. The chain uses TRBV19 and TRBJ1-1; TRBD1 might be the D gene, on 6 matching bases. The germline V gene (reference sequence) provides CDR1 LNHDA and CDR2 SQIVND. The germline ends are 22 bases apart after V is trimmed by 3 bases and J by 5 bases. Its CDR3 holds 17 amino acids, cysteine through phenylalanine. Solely the CDR3 DNA is kept, with 51 bases framed from the first base.